This T cell receptor beta chain was sequenced in a study of beta chain features in type 1 diabetes. A few counts support this clone. Its target is unknown. Since all of the isolated RNA was reverse transcribed, expressed TCRB transcripts were what got sequenced. Assay: immunoSEQ multiplex PCR; the TCRdb copy retains only in-frame clones and omits some. This table has hundreds of thousands of clones, roughly 11% appearing once. V lost 2 bases, J lost 4 bases, and 15 bases lay in between. The CDR3 spans 16 residues. CDR1 and CDR2 from the germline V gene are SGDLS and YYNGEE. Study-level findings and limits: A definitive answer on HLA type influencing TCRB rearrangement was not reached here.

CD4+ cells of the naive, central memory, regulatory and stem cell-like memory types were sorted via CD45RO/CCR7/CD25/CD127/CD95/CD27. The sequenced sample consisted of naive CD4+ T cells from blood. V and J are TRBV9 and TRBJ2-2; D ambiguous. This TCR came from a woman between 18 and 29 years old in good health. CDR3 sequence reads: CASSVVGPTLTGELFF. The CDR3, as DNA: TGTGCCAGCAGCGTCGTCGGCCCTACGCTCACCGGGGAGCTGTTTTTT.